This is a list of T cell receptor beta chains from one sample in a study of cytomegalovirus exposure and HLA in healthy donors. This table comes from immunoSEQ multiplex PCR, and its TCRdb copy is limited to in-frame clones, with some not included. The sample gives approximately 140,000 clones, 73% of which show up once; over 13% is in the top ten. The specimen sequenced was PBMCs. These TCRs come from a human donor in good health. Each CDR3 is given with its conserved first and last residue. The order of the fields is clone size, D gene, V gene, J gene, CDR3 protein, CDR3 DNA. The D gene is left open where the match is weak. Expanded clones get a size class; other rows say once, few or many, or leave the size out.

>few|TRBD1|TRBV11-2|TRBJ2-3
CASRTGGTDTQYF
TGTGCCAGCCGGACAGGAGGCACAGATACGCAGTATTTT
>NA|NA|TRBV7-8|TRBJ2-3
CASSLARETDTQYF
TGTGCCAGCAGCTTAGCGCGAGAAACAGATACGCAGTATTTT
>few|NA|TRBV9|TRBJ2-5
CASSPRAWETQYF
TGTGCCAGCAGCCCACGAGCGTGGGAGACCCAGTACTTC
>NA|NA|TRBV5-1|TRBJ2-7
CASSLEGRAYEQYF
TGCGCCAGCAGCTTGGAGGGCAGGGCCTACGAGCAGTACTTC
>few|NA|TRBV9|TRBJ1-4
CASSVGAQSEKLFF
TGTGCCAGCAGCGTAGGGGCCCAGAGTGAAAAACTGTTTTTT
>NA|NA|TRBV6-1|TRBJ1-1
CASRPSIGANTEAFF
TGTGCCAGCAGACCTTCGATTGGGGCGAACACTGAAGCTTTCTTT
>NA|TRBD2|TRBV4-1|TRBJ2-7
CASSRTREDEQYF
TGCGCCAGCAGCCGGACCCGGGAGGACGAGCAGTACTTC
>NA|TRBD2|TRBV5-1|TRBJ2-5
CASSLSSGLAGETQYF
TGCGCCAGCAGCTTGTCTAGTGGACTAGCGGGAGAGACCCAGTACTTC
>NA|NA|TRBV19|TRBJ2-7
CASSIEGTGSYEQYF
TGTGCCAGTAGTATAGAGGGGACTGGATCCTACGAGCAGTACTTC
>few|TRBD1|TRBV7-8|TRBJ2-2
CASSLIGQGVTGELFF
TGTGCCAGCAGCTTAATCGGGCAGGGGGTCACCGGGGAGCTGTTTTTT
>NA|TRBD1|TRBV5-1|TRBJ1-2
CASSPNSGGSNYGYTF
TGCGCCAGCAGCCCCAATTCAGGGGGCAGTAACTATGGCTACACCTTC
>NA|NA|TRBV30|TRBJ2-7
CACHRRSYEQYF
TGTGCCTGCCACAGGAGATCCTACGAGCAGTACTTC
>NA|TRBD2|TRBV10-1|TRBJ2-5
CASSDTGGPGETQYF
TGCGCCAGCAGTGATACGGGAGGGCCCGGGGAGACCCAGTACTTC
>once|NA|TRBV2|TRBJ2-5
CASIGGYKETQYF
TGTGCCAGCATCGGCGGATACAAAGAGACCCAGTACTTC
>medium-sized|NA|TRBV4-1|TRBJ1-1
CASSSRFLNTEAFF
TGCGCCAGCAGCTCCAGGTTTTTGAACACTGAAGCTTTCTTT
>NA|TRBD1|TRBV2|TRBJ2-1
CASIAGGAYNEQFF
TGTGCCAGCATCGCAGGGGGCGCGTACAATGAGCAGTTCTTC
>NA|TRBD1|TRBV7-9|TRBJ1-5
CASSKDRDSNQPQHF
TGTGCCAGCAGTAAGGACAGGGACAGCAATCAGCCCCAGCATTTT
>NA|TRBD2|TRBV5-1|TRBJ2-2
CASSLDSSGGNTGELFF
TGCGCCAGCAGCTTGGACTCTAGCGGGGGAAACACCGGGGAGCTGTTTTTT
>NA|NA|TRBV7-9|TRBJ2-3
CASSSRTYGGTDTQYF
TGTGCCAGCAGCTCACGGACATATGGGGGGACAGATACGCAGTATTTT
>NA|TRBD1|TRBV7-9|TRBJ1-2
CASSPGGYGYTF
TGTGCCAGCAGCCCAGGGGGTTATGGCTACACCTTC
>NA|NA|TRBV28|TRBJ1-5
CAARGTNQPQHF
TGTGCCGCACGGGGAACTAATCAGCCCCAGCATTTT
>NA|NA|TRBV5-1|TRBJ1-3
CASSFDGDSGNTIYF
TGCGCCAGCAGCTTCGACGGAGACTCTGGAAACACCATATATTTT
>NA|TRBD1|TRBV10-3|TRBJ2-6
CAISLGTGGALSGANVLTF
TGTGCCATCAGTCTCGGGACAGGGGGCGCATTATCTGGGGCCAACGTCCTGACTTTC
>NA|NA|TRBV5-1|TRBJ2-6
CASTIRGQTVSGANVLTF
TGCGCCAGCACCATTAGGGGCCAGACAGTCTCTGGGGCCAACGTCCTGACTTTC
>NA|TRBD1|TRBV6-1|TRBJ2-1
CASSEAGQGRDEQFF
TGTGCCAGCAGTGAAGCGGGACAGGGTAGAGATGAGCAGTTCTTC
>few|NA|TRBV11-2|TRBJ2-7
CASSKGIRAYEQYF
TGTGCCAGCAGTAAAGGAATTCGGGCCTACGAGCAGTACTTC
>few|TRBD1|TRBV6-1|TRBJ1-5
CASSRGSNQPQHF
TGTGCCAGTAGCAGGGGGTCCAATCAGCCCCAGCATTTT
>NA|TRBD1|TRBV15|TRBJ1-2
CATSRAGTASDGYTF
TGTGCCACCAGCAGAGCCGGGACAGCAAGCGATGGCTACACCTTC